Below, 19 T cell receptor beta chains from the same sample are listed, as sequenced in a study of glioma-infiltrating T cells after dendritic cell vaccination. TCRdb's copy holds only in-frame clones and misses some; the assay was immunoSEQ multiplex PCR. There are roughly 60,000 clones in the sample; around nine tenths occur only once, and 11% lies in the top ten. Documented time point: after dendritic cell vaccination, including at tumor progression/relapse. Material: blood, obtained after dendritic cell vaccination. Receptor source: a human donor with glioblastoma.

This sequence joins TRBV5-8 and TRBJ1-4; D unclear. The germline CDR1 and CDR2 sequences are SGHTS and YDEGEE. The CDR3 spans 14 residues. The germline V and J ends were trimmed by 6 bases and 7 bases, with 16 bases remaining between them. CDR3 sequence (DNA): TGTGCCAGCATTAAGGCAGCGGAGGGTGAAAAACTGTTTTTT. Protein sequence: CASIKAAEGEKLFF.

CDR3 sequence (DNA): TGTGCCTGGAGTGGGGACATGACAGATACGCAGTATTTT. The encoded protein is CAWSGDMTDTQYF. The chain employs TRBV30 and TRBJ2-3; possibly TRBD1 for D (6 bases). Trimming took 1 base from V and 3 from J, leaving 8 bases between them. The germline V gene encodes CDR1 GTSNPN and CDR2 SVGIG (reference sequence). CDR3 length: 13 amino acids.

The rearrangement joins TRBV27 to TRBJ1-5; no clear D. Germline V gene data show CDR1 as MNHEY and CDR2 as SMNVEV (reference sequence). Trimming pared 3 bases from V and 0 bases from J, leaving 9 bases between. The CDR3 has 15 residues. The CDR3 reads CASSFGRNSNQPQHF. Here the CDR3 DNA reads TGTGCCAGCAGTTTTGGCAGAAATAGCAATCAGCCCCAGCATTTT.

This clone has a single count. The CDR3 sequence is CAISLDTIYEQYF. The CDR3 region has the DNA TGTGCCATCAGTCTGGACACGATCTACGAGCAGTACTTC. The rearrangement links TRBV10-3 to TRBJ2-7, with a tentative D call TRBD1 (5 bases). Germline V gene data show CDR1 as ENHRY and CDR2 as SYGVKD. This CDR3 has 13 residues. V shed 5 bases and J shed 3 bases, with 11 bases lying between them.

The V gene is TRBV5-5, the J gene TRBJ2-7; TRBD1 agrees at 10 bases. The CDR3 is 15 residues long. The germline V gene encodes CDR1 SGHKS and CDR2 YYEKEE (reference sequence). With 3 bases clipped from V and 7 bases from J, the junction kept 10 bases outside the gene matches. Here the CDR3 DNA reads TGTGCCAGCAGCTCAGACCGGACAGGGGGGAGAGAGCAGTACTTC. Protein: CASSSDRTGGREQYF.

This chain joins TRBV5-4 and TRBJ2-7, with 10 bases aligning to TRBD2. The CDR3 extends over 17 amino acids. V gave up 2 bases and J gave up 3 bases; unmatched junction bases: 11. Per the germline V gene, CDR1 is SGHNT and CDR2 is YYREEE (reference sequence). The CDR3 loop reads CASSFSLAGEAIYEQYF. CDR3 coding DNA: TGTGCCAGCAGCTTTTCTCTAGCGGGAGAAGCGATCTACGAGCAGTACTTC.

The CDR3 DNA reads TGTGCCAGTAGTTCACAGGGGATCGGTGGAAACACCATATATTTT. This translates into CASSSQGIGGNTIYF. The chain links TRBV19 to TRBJ1-3, with 7 positions matching TRBD1. The CDR3 is 15 residues long. J lost 3 bases, V lost 5 bases, and 7 bases had no gene match. Germline CDR1 reads LNHDA; CDR2 reads SQIVND (reference sequence).

The genes are TRBV7-3 and TRBJ2-2; D uncertain. V lost 2 bases and J 1 base, leaving 5 bases between the germline ends. The CDR3 loop spans 14 amino acids. Germline V gene lookup returns CDR1 SGHTA and CDR2 FQGTGA. In nucleotides, the CDR3 is TGTGCCAGCAGCTTAGCAGGGAACACCGGGGAGCTGTTTTTT. Encoded protein: CASSLAGNTGELFF.

The chain employs TRBV7-9 and TRBJ2-3; TRBD1 is a possible D gene (5 bases). Germline values: CDR1 SEHNR, CDR2 FQNEAQ (reference sequence). Trimming pared 7 bases from V and 4 bases from J, leaving 6 bases between. CDR3 length: 11 amino acids. The CDR3 spells CASTGSDTQYF. Written as DNA, the CDR3 is TGTGCCAGCACAGGGTCAGATACGCAGTATTTT.

V usage is TRBV9 and J usage is TRBJ2-3; 8 nucleotides agree with TRBD1. This CDR3 comprises 15 residues. Germline CDR1 SGDLS, CDR2 YYNGEE. V lost 1 base to trimming and J lost 0 bases; unmatched junction nucleotides: 1. CDR3 in amino acids: CASSVHRGSTDTQYF. As DNA, the CDR3 is TGTGCCAGCAGCGTACACAGGGGGAGCACAGATACGCAGTATTTT. Together with reference TRBV9 and TRBJ2-3, the CDR3 gives the full variable domain: DSGVTQTPKHLITATGQRVTLRCSPRSGDLSVYWYQQSLDQGLQFLIQYYNGEERAKGNILERFSAQQFPDLHSELNLSSLELGDSALYFCASSVHRGSTDTQYFGPGTRLTVL.

This clone was seen only a few times. The DNA of the CDR3 is TGTGCCAGCACACCGACAGGGAACTATGGCTACACCTTC. Amino acid sequence: CASTPTGNYGYTF. The rearrangement links TRBV6-6 to TRBJ1-2, with 7 bases that match TRBD1. CDR3 length equals 13 residues. Trimming cost V 7 bases and J 2 bases; bases outside gene matches: 4. Germline V CDR1 and CDR2: MNHNY, SVGAGI (reference sequence).

The chain links TRBV21-1 to TRBJ1-2; TRBD1 is taken as the D call from the table, unchecked against the DNA. TRBV21-1 is a recognized pseudogene. This CDR3 has 15 amino acids. The CDR3 bases are TGTGCCAGCAGCAAAGGAGGGGACAGGGGGTACGGCTACACCTTC. Protein: CASSKGGDRGYGYTF.

The chain recombines TRBV19 with TRBJ1-3; perhaps TRBD1 as D (5 bases). Trimming took 11 bases from V and 3 from J, leaving 20 bases between them. There are 15 residues in the CDR3. Germline V CDR1 and CDR2: LNHDA, SQIVND (reference sequence). CDR3 DNA: TGTGCCGGAACAGGAGAAACCCGGTTTGGAAACACCATATATTTT. Translating it yields CAGTGETRFGNTIYF.

V gene TRBV10-1 combines with J gene TRBJ2-7, with D tentatively TRBD1 (6 bases). V lost 3 bases and J 3 bases, leaving 21 bases between the germline ends. CDR3 length: 17 residues. Looked up from germline, CDR1 is WNHNN and CDR2 is SYGVQD (reference sequence). Here the CDR3 reads CASSDPKPLPGVYEQYF. For the CDR3, the DNA is TGCGCCAGCAGTGACCCGAAACCACTACCAGGGGTCTACGAGCAGTACTTC.

The chain combines TRBV15 with TRBJ2-7; 11 nucleotides line up with TRBD1. This CDR3 contains 17 residues. V lost 3 bases, J lost 1 base, and 8 bases stayed unmatched. Germline CDR1 reads LNHNV; CDR2 reads YYDKDF (reference sequence). In DNA form, the CDR3 reads TGTGCCACCAGCAGTGTCGGACAGGGGGCCTATTCCTACGAGCAGTACTTC. This gives the protein CATSSVGQGAYSYEQYF. Full variable domain (remainder filled in from reference TRBV15 and TRBJ2-7): DAMVIQNPRYQVTQFGKPVTLSCSQTLNHNVMYWYQQKSSQAPKLLFHYYDKDFNNEADTPDNFQSRRPNTSFCFLDIRSPGLGDTAMYLCATSSVGQGAYSYEQYFGPGTRLTVT.

V is TRBV25-1 and J is TRBJ2-2; 8 bases are a match to TRBD1. V was clipped by 5 bases and J by 6 bases; unmatched bases: 8. The germline V gene encodes CDR1 MGHDK and CDR2 SYGVNS. The CDR3 spans 15 residues. CDR3 bases: TGTGCCAGCAGTCGGACAGGGAGGCGGGCCGGGGAGCTGTTTTTT. Translation gives CASSRTGRRAGELFF.

This rearrangement joins TRBV5-1 to TRBJ2-7; TRBD1 aligns across 10 bases. Germline V gene lookup returns CDR1 SGHRS and CDR2 YFSETQ. CDR3 length: 14 residues. Trimming removed 4 bases from V and 2 bases from J; junction bases left unmatched: 3. The CDR3 here is CASSTGTGAYEQYF. The DNA of the CDR3 is TGCGCCAGCAGCACCGGGACAGGGGCCTACGAGCAGTACTTC.

This sequence joins TRBV30 and TRBJ2-2, with 9 bases lining up with TRBD2. Looked up from germline, CDR1 is GTSNPN and CDR2 is SVGIG (reference sequence). This CDR3 spans 15 amino acids. The J segment lost 6 bases and the V segment lost 4 bases, leaving 9 bases of the junction unmatched. This chain's CDR3 is CAWNPSGVMAGELFF. The DNA for the CDR3 is TGTGCCTGGAATCCTAGCGGGGTGATGGCCGGGGAGCTGTTTTTT.

The V call is TRBV7-2, the J call TRBJ1-1; TRBD1 matches 10 bases. The CDR3 length is 15 residues. Germline lookup yields CDR1 SGHTA and CDR2 FQGNSA. Germline trimming cut 10 bases from V and 4 bases from J; bases unmatched to any gene: 12. The CDR3 bases are TGTGCCACCACCAGGGACAGGGGTTCGGGCACTGAAGCTTTCTTT. Translating gives CATTRDRGSGTEAFF.